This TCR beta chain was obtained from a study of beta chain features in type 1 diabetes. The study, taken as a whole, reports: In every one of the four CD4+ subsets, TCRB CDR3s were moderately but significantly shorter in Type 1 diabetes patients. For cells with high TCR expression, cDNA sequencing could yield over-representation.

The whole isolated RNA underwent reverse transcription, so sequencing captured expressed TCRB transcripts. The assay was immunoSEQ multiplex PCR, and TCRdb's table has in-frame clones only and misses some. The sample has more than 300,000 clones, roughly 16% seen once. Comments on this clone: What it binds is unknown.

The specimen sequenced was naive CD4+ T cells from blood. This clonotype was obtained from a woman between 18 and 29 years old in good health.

CDR3 nucleotide sequence: TGTGCCAGCAGACTCCAACCCTACGAGCAGTACTTC. As protein: CASRLQPYEQYF. The J gene is TRBJ2-7, the V gene TRBV7-8; no clear D gene. The CDR3 extends over 12 amino acids. Trimming pared 6 bases from V and 2 bases from J, leaving 8 bases between. CDR1 is SGHVS and CDR2 is FQNEAQ in the germline V gene.